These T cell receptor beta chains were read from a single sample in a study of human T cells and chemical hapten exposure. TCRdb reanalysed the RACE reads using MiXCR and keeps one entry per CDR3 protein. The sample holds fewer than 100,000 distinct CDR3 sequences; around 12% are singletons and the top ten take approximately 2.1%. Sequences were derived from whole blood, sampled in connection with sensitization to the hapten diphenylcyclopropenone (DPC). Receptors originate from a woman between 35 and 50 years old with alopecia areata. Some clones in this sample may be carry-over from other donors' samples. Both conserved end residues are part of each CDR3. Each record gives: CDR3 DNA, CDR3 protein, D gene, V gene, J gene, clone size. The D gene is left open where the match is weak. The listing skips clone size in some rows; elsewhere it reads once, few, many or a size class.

TGTGCCAGCAGTTTTTCTCGGGGCCGCCGACACACCGGGGAGCTGTTTTTT,CASSFSRGRRHTGELFF,NA,TRBV28,TRBJ2-2,many
TGTGCCAGCAGTTTAACCGACAGCTACAATCAGCCCCAGCATTTT,CASSLTDSYNQPQHF,NA,TRBV28,TRBJ1-5,NA
TGTGCCAGCAGCCTCGCTATGGGGCCCGGGGAGCTGTTTTTT,CASSLAMGPGELFF,NA,TRBV7-2,TRBJ2-2,NA
TGTGCCAGCAGCTTAGGACTAGCGGCCTCCTACGAGCAGTACTTC,CASSLGLAASYEQYF,TRBD2,TRBV11-2,TRBJ2-7,few
TGTGCCAGCAGCGGGGTTGGGGGTACAGATTTCAATGAGCAGTTCTTC,CASSGVGGTDFNEQFF,NA,TRBV9,TRBJ2-1,NA
TGTGCCAGCAGTTGGACAGGCGAGTACGAGCAGTACTTC,CASSWTGEYEQYF,TRBD1,TRBV5-6,TRBJ2-7,few
TGTGCCAGCAAAGACAGTTGGGATACTGAAGCTTTCTTT,CASKDSWDTEAFF,NA,TRBV28,TRBJ1-1,NA
TGTGCCATCAGTGGCGGGACAGGGACGGGCAATGAGCAGTTCTTC,CAISGGTGTGNEQFF,TRBD1,TRBV10-3,TRBJ2-1,few
TGTGCCAGCAGCTTTCAGGGGGCGGGGAATGAAAAACTGTTTTTT,CASSFQGAGNEKLFF,TRBD1,TRBV7-2,TRBJ1-4,few
TGTGCCAGTAGTCCAATGCGAGGGAGTGTCAACAATGAGCAGTTCTTC,CASSPMRGSVNNEQFF,NA,TRBV19,TRBJ2-1,many
TGTGCCAGCAGCCTCACAGGGGACGCGAACACCGGGGAGCTGTTTTTT,CASSLTGDANTGELFF,TRBD1,TRBV11-2,TRBJ2-2,many
TGCGCCAGCAGGAGCGCGGGAGTGAACACCGGGGAGCTGTTTTTT,CASRSAGVNTGELFF,TRBD2,TRBV5-1,TRBJ2-2,NA
TGCAGTGCGGGGGGACACCCGAACACTGAAGCTTTCTTT,CSAGGHPNTEAFF,NA,TRBV20-1,TRBJ1-1,few
TGTGCCAGCTCACGTTCGGGAGTAAACACCGGGGAGCTGTTTTTT,CASSRSGVNTGELFF,NA,TRBV18,TRBJ2-2,many
TGTGCCAGCAACGGACTGGGAGGAACCTACGAGCAGTACTTC,CASNGLGGTYEQYF,NA,TRBV2,TRBJ2-7,few
TGTGCCAGCAGCTGGGAGGCGGGAGCCGGCACAGATACGCAGTATTTT,CASSWEAGAGTDTQYF,TRBD2,TRBV5-4,TRBJ2-3,few
TGTGCCAGCAGTGGGAGCTCCTATAATTCACCCCTCCACTTT,CASSGSSYNSPLHF,NA,TRBV6-1,TRBJ1-6,few
TGCAGCGTTTACGGGGGGGCCGGAGAGACCCAGTACTTC,CSVYGGAGETQYF,TRBD2,TRBV29-1,TRBJ2-5,few
TGTGCCAGCAGCTGGACGGCGGGGACCGGGGAGCTGTTTTTT,CASSWTAGTGELFF,NA,TRBV5-4,TRBJ2-2,NA
TGTGCCAGCAGCCCTGACAGGGATAGGTCCTACAATGAGCAGTTCTTC,CASSPDRDRSYNEQFF,TRBD1,TRBV7-9,TRBJ2-1,few
TGTGCCAGCAGCCCGACAGGGTGGACTGAAGCTTTCTTT,CASSPTGWTEAFF,TRBD1,TRBV6-2/TRBV6-3,TRBJ1-1,many
TGTGCCAGCAGTGAGCTTGAGACCCAGTACTTC,CASSELETQYF,NA,TRBV25-1,TRBJ2-5,NA
TGCAGTGCTAGGACAGAGAACTACGAGCAGTACTTC,CSARTENYEQYF,NA,TRBV20-1,TRBJ2-7,few
TGCAGCGTTGGTGGGAGTCCCGAAGCTTTCTTT,CSVGGSPEAFF,NA,TRBV29-1,TRBJ1-1,NA
TGTGCCAGCAGTGAATATTCGGGACTCGAGCAAGATACGCAGTATTTT,CASSEYSGLEQDTQYF,NA,TRBV25-1,TRBJ2-3,NA
TGTGCCAGCAGTCGGGACACCCCCTACGAGCAGTACTTC,CASSRDTPYEQYF,NA,TRBV6-2/TRBV6-3,TRBJ2-7,many
TGTGCCAGCAGCCAAGCAGGGGGAAACATTCAGTACTTC,CASSQAGGNIQYF,TRBD1,TRBV14,TRBJ2-4,NA
TGTGCCAGCAGTAACCGGGACACCTCCTACAATGAGCAGTTCTTC,CASSNRDTSYNEQFF,NA,TRBV6-2/TRBV6-3,TRBJ2-1,few